Sequencing of this T cell receptor beta chain was carried out in a study of Ad26.COV2.S vaccination and SARS-CoV-2 variants. The wider study: A COV1001 Ad26.COV2.S trial-arm participant provided the sample. General study points: The placebo group had lower spike-specific TCR breadth than the vaccine recipients did.

A remark on this clone: No antigen is known for it.

The protocol was immunoSEQ multiplex PCR, while the TCRdb copy is restricted to in-frame clones and leaves out a portion. This sample has 350,000 to 450,000 clones; around 87% occur once, and the top ten carry roughly 3.2%. Looked up from germline, CDR1 is SQVTM and CDR2 is ANQGSEA. The CDR3 has 11 residues. Trimming stripped 6 bases from V and 7 bases from J, with 12 bases between. Treatment reported: over 15 received Ad26.COV2.S at low or high dose, single or two shots; several received placebo; per-sample allocation not given. Sampling happened 63 days after the first vaccine or placebo injection. A Boston adult aged 18-55 years was the donor. Expression of Wuhan-strain SARS-CoV-2 spike came from the Ad26 vector that formed the vaccine.

The chain has TRBV29-1 and TRBJ1-1; D gene ambiguous. The specimen was peripheral blood, collected in a trial of Ad26.COV2.S vaccine versus placebo. The TCR was taken from a person between 18 and 60 years old who received the Ad26.COV2.S COVID-19 vaccine or a placebo. The CDR3 coding sequence is TGCAGCGTAAACCGGTGGGATGAAGCTTTCTTT. Translation: CSVNRWDEAFF. Using reference TRBV29-1 and TRBJ1-1 for the parts outside the CDR3, the full variable domain is SAVISQKPSRDICQRGTSLTIQCQVDSQVTMMFWYRQQPGQSLTLIATANQGSEATYESGFVIDKFPISRPNLTFSTLTVSNMSPEDSSIYLCSVNRWDEAFFGQGTRLTVV.